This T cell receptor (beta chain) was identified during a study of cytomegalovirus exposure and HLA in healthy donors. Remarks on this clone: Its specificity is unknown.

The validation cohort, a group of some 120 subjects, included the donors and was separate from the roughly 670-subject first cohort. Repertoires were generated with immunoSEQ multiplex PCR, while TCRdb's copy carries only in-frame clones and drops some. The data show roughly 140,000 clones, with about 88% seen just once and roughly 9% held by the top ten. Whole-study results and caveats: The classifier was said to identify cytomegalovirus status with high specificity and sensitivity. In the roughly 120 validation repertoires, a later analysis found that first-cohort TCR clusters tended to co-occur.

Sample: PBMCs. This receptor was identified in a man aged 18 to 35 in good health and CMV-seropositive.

The CDR3 bases are TGTGCCAGCAGCCTATTACCTACAGGGGACACCGGGGAGCTGTTTTTT. Encoded protein: CASSLLPTGDTGELFF. The rearrangement links TRBV13 to TRBJ2-2, with 7 bases fitting TRBD1. This CDR3 has 16 residues. Germline trimming cut 5 bases from V and 3 bases from J; bases unmatched to any gene: 9. From germline, CDR1 is PRHDT and CDR2 FYEKMQ (reference sequence).